This is a list of T cell receptor beta chains from one sample in a study of identical twins. TCRdb re-analysed the 5' RACE reads in MiXCR, keeping a single row per CDR3 protein. The sample gives roughly 540,000 distinct CDR3 sequences, approximately 22% of which show up once; around 0.9% is in the top ten. These data are also associated with another study on T cells expressing NK-cell markers.

The sequenced sample was CD4+ T cells sorted from blood. The source of these receptors is a woman between 18 and 29 years old in good health. CDR3s include the opening cysteine and the closing phenylalanine or tryptophan. The order of the fields is J gene, D gene, clone size, V gene, CDR3 protein, CDR3 DNA. D genes are given only for firm matches. A clone size is listed for some rows: how often the clone was seen (once, few, many), or a class if it is expanded.

>TRBJ2-3|-|many|TRBV12-3/TRBV12-4
CASNRQSTDTQYF
TGTGCCAGCAATCGACAGAGCACAGATACGCAGTATTTT
>TRBJ2-1|TRBD2|few|TRBV10-3
CAIAERGGSHNEQFF
TGTGCCATCGCTGAGCGGGGGGGCTCCCACAATGAGCAGTTCTTC
>TRBJ1-1|-|many|TRBV29-1
CSVLLDLPNTEAFF
TGCAGCGTCTTACTTGACCTCCCGAACACTGAAGCTTTCTTT
>TRBJ1-1|-|-|TRBV12-3/TRBV12-4
CASRILGITHLEAFF
TGTGCCAGCAGGATATTGGGGATTACCCATCTCGAAGCTTTCTTT
>TRBJ2-1|-|once|TRBV20-1
CSATEPNEQFF
TGCAGTGCTACAGAACCAAATGAGCAGTTCTTC
>TRBJ1-4|-|-|TRBV7-9
CASSSIGRSFNEKLFF
TGTGCCAGCAGCTCCATTGGACGGTCCTTTAATGAAAAACTGTTTTTT
>TRBJ2-1|TRBD2|-|TRBV25-1
CASSEFRTSGAYNEQFF
TGTGCCAGCAGTGAATTTAGGACTAGCGGTGCCTACAATGAGCAGTTCTTC
>TRBJ1-5|-|few|TRBV12-3/TRBV12-4
CASSETRDNQPQHF
TGTGCCAGCAGCGAAACTCGGGACAATCAGCCCCAGCATTTT
>TRBJ1-3|-|-|TRBV20-1
CSARVAGNTIYF
TGCAGTGCTAGAGTGGCAGGAAACACCATATATTTT
>TRBJ2-1|-|few|TRBV12-3/TRBV12-4
CASTKGGLRAYVEQFF
TGTGCCAGCACCAAAGGCGGGCTCCGGGCGTATGTGGAGCAGTTCTTC
>TRBJ1-1|-|-|TRBV29-1
CSVIRNQAEAFF
TGCAGCGTTATTAGAAATCAGGCTGAAGCTTTCTTT
>TRBJ1-4|TRBD1|few|TRBV6-5
CASSSGTAKLFF
TGTGCCAGCAGCTCCGGGACAGCTAAACTGTTTTTT
>TRBJ1-6|-|many|TRBV12-3/TRBV12-4
CASKLRSYSPLHF
TGTGCCAGCAAGCTTAGGTCGTATTCACCCCTCCACTTT
>TRBJ2-4|-|-|TRBV5-1
CASSLGLALKNIQYF
TGCGCCAGCAGCTTGGGTCTAGCGCTCAAAAACATTCAGTACTTC
>TRBJ1-2|TRBD1|many|TRBV5-1
CASSSGQGPYGYTF
TGCGCCAGCAGCTCGGGACAGGGCCCCTATGGCTACACCTTC